These T cell receptor beta chains were read from a single sample in a study of T cells after yellow fever vaccination. TCRdb independently ran MiXCR on the 5' RACE reads; one entry per CDR3 protein. The table has approximately 610,000 distinct CDR3 sequences, 17% seen once. The sequencing here drew on PBMCs, taken more than 4 days after the first yellow fever vaccination. The receptors were gathered from a man younger than 35 who received the YFV17D yellow fever vaccine. The CDR3 runs from the conserved cysteine through the conserved F or W. D genes are given only for firm matches. Rows give clone size only sometimes, using once, few, many, or a class for an expanded clone.

CDR3 protein: CASSPTAWDTDTQYF; CDR3 DNA: TGTGCCAGCAGCCCAACCGCTTGGGACACAGATACGCAGTATTTT; V gene: TRBV4-2; D gene: .; clone size: few; J gene: TRBJ2-3
CDR3 protein: CASSIQDSFTEAFF; CDR3 DNA: TGTGCCAGCAGCATCCAGGACAGTTTCACTGAAGCTTTCTTT; V gene: TRBV9; D gene: .; clone size: .; J gene: TRBJ1-1
CDR3 protein: CASSTGSPETQYF; CDR3 DNA: TGTGCCAGCAGTACAGGGTCCCCAGAGACCCAGTACTTC; V gene: TRBV12-3/TRBV12-4; D gene: .; clone size: .; J gene: TRBJ2-5
CDR3 protein: CASSTLGTSGGTSTDTQYF; CDR3 DNA: TGTGCCAGCAGCACGCTAGGGACTAGCGGGGGTACCAGCACAGATACGCAGTATTTT; V gene: TRBV12-3/TRBV12-4; D gene: TRBD2; clone size: many; J gene: TRBJ2-3
CDR3 protein: CASSADKEVNEQFF; CDR3 DNA: TGTGCCAGCAGCGCGGACAAGGAGGTGAATGAGCAGTTCTTC; V gene: TRBV27; D gene: .; clone size: few; J gene: TRBJ2-1
CDR3 protein: CATSARGGSETQYF; CDR3 DNA: TGTGCCACCAGTGCGCGGGGGGGGTCAGAGACCCAGTACTTC; V gene: TRBV24-1; D gene: TRBD2; clone size: few; J gene: TRBJ2-5
CDR3 protein: CASSLGLTSGVGETQYF; CDR3 DNA: TGTGCCAGCAGCTTAGGGCTGACTAGCGGAGTGGGGGAGACCCAGTACTTC; V gene: TRBV7-6; D gene: TRBD2; clone size: few; J gene: TRBJ2-5
CDR3 protein: CNAFYLRGETQYF; CDR3 DNA: TGCAATGCCTTCTACTTGAGAGGGGAGACCCAGTACTTC; V gene: TRBV20-1; D gene: .; clone size: .; J gene: TRBJ2-5
CDR3 protein: CASRGLGTITDTQYF; CDR3 DNA: TGCGCCAGCAGAGGTCTTGGCACCATCACAGATACGCAGTATTTT; V gene: TRBV4-1; D gene: .; clone size: few; J gene: TRBJ2-3
CDR3 protein: CASSLSLRGADNSPLHF; CDR3 DNA: TGCGCCAGCAGCTTGAGTCTTCGGGGGGCGGATAATTCACCCCTCCACTTT; V gene: TRBV5-1; D gene: .; clone size: few; J gene: TRBJ1-6
CDR3 protein: CAISRASGANVLTF; CDR3 DNA: TGTGCCATCAGCAGGGCGTCCGGGGCCAACGTCCTGACTTTC; V gene: TRBV6-1; D gene: .; clone size: .; J gene: TRBJ2-6
CDR3 protein: CASSLPGGYPLHF; CDR3 DNA: TGTGCCAGCAGCTTGCCAGGGGGGTACCCCCTCCACTTT; V gene: TRBV11-1; D gene: TRBD1; clone size: .; J gene: TRBJ1-6
CDR3 protein: CSARDGASQTYEQYF; CDR3 DNA: TGCAGTGCTAGAGATGGTGCCAGCCAAACCTACGAGCAGTACTTC; V gene: TRBV20-1; D gene: .; clone size: few; J gene: TRBJ2-7
CDR3 protein: CASSFTRRETQYF; CDR3 DNA: TGTGCCAGCAGCTTTACCAGGAGAGAGACCCAGTACTTC; V gene: TRBV7-2; D gene: .; clone size: .; J gene: TRBJ2-5
CDR3 protein: CASSLGGGVVGETQYF; CDR3 DNA: TGTGCCAGCAGCTTGGGCGGGGGCGTCGTCGGGGAGACCCAGTACTTC; V gene: TRBV7-3; D gene: .; clone size: few; J gene: TRBJ2-5
CDR3 protein: CASSASSGVGETQYF; CDR3 DNA: TGTGCCAGCAGCGCATCTAGCGGGGTGGGTGAGACCCAGTACTTC; V gene: TRBV9; D gene: TRBD2; clone size: .; J gene: TRBJ2-5
CDR3 protein: CATWDRGTGELFF; CDR3 DNA: TGTGCCACCTGGGACAGGGGCACCGGGGAGCTGTTTTTT; V gene: TRBV3-1; D gene: TRBD1; clone size: .; J gene: TRBJ2-2
CDR3 protein: CASRDSGGFGTDTQYF; CDR3 DNA: TGCGCCAGCAGGGATAGCGGGGGATTTGGCACAGATACGCAGTATTTT; V gene: TRBV5-1; D gene: TRBD2; clone size: few; J gene: TRBJ2-3
CDR3 protein: CASRDRDRETQYF; CDR3 DNA: TGTGCCAGCAGGGACAGGGACCGGGAGACCCAGTACTTC; V gene: TRBV27; D gene: TRBD1; clone size: .; J gene: TRBJ2-5
CDR3 protein: CASRSSGGRPEQYF; CDR3 DNA: TGTGCCAGCAGGAGCTCGGGGGGGCGGCCCGAGCAGTACTTC; V gene: TRBV7-2; D gene: TRBD2; clone size: .; J gene: TRBJ2-7
CDR3 protein: CASSSTGGIYNEQFF; CDR3 DNA: TGTGCCAGCAGCTCCACAGGGGGCATCTACAATGAGCAGTTCTTC; V gene: TRBV6-1; D gene: TRBD1; clone size: few; J gene: TRBJ2-1
CDR3 protein: CASSYTGAQYF; CDR3 DNA: TGTGCCAGCAGCTACACTGGGGCCCAGTACTTC; V gene: TRBV28; D gene: .; clone size: .; J gene: TRBJ2-5
CDR3 protein: CSAPKAHKETDTQYF; CDR3 DNA: TGCAGTGCCCCTAAGGCCCATAAGGAGACAGATACGCAGTATTTT; V gene: TRBV20-1; D gene: .; clone size: few; J gene: TRBJ2-3
CDR3 protein: CASSYWAEETQYF; CDR3 DNA: TGTGCCAGCAGTTACTGGGCAGAAGAGACCCAGTACTTC; V gene: TRBV6-5; D gene: .; clone size: .; J gene: TRBJ2-5
CDR3 protein: CASKASGGGDTQYF; CDR3 DNA: TGTGCCAGTAAGGCTAGCGGCGGGGGGGATACGCAGTATTTT; V gene: TRBV19; D gene: TRBD2; clone size: few; J gene: TRBJ2-3
CDR3 protein: CASSSGPLNSPLHF; CDR3 DNA: TGTGCCAGCAGCTCCGGACCGCTTAATTCACCCCTCCACTTT; V gene: TRBV7-9; D gene: .; clone size: .; J gene: TRBJ1-6
CDR3 protein: CAVKGGGSYNEQFF; CDR3 DNA: TGTGCCGTAAAGGGGGGGGGCTCCTACAATGAGCAGTTCTTC; V gene: TRBV10-3; D gene: .; clone size: .; J gene: TRBJ2-1
CDR3 protein: CASRTNANYGYTF; CDR3 DNA: TGTGCCAGCAGGACAAACGCTAACTATGGCTACACCTTC; V gene: TRBV12-3/TRBV12-4; D gene: .; clone size: .; J gene: TRBJ1-2
CDR3 protein: CASSRRVVHAGTGELFF; CDR3 DNA: TGCGCCAGCAGCCGACGGGTGGTCCACGCGGGCACCGGGGAGCTGTTTTTT; V gene: TRBV4-3; D gene: .; clone size: .; J gene: TRBJ2-2
CDR3 protein: CASKKNTGELFF; CDR3 DNA: TGCGCCAGCAAGAAGAACACCGGGGAGCTGTTTTTT; V gene: TRBV4-1; D gene: .; clone size: .; J gene: TRBJ2-2
CDR3 protein: CASSSMAGGGTFYGYTF; CDR3 DNA: TGTGCCAGCAGCTCTATGGCCGGGGGCGGGACATTCTATGGCTACACCTTC; V gene: TRBV5-4; D gene: .; clone size: .; J gene: TRBJ1-2
CDR3 protein: CASSLDGQVSYEQYF; CDR3 DNA: TGTGCCAGCAGTTTAGATGGACAGGTATCCTACGAGCAGTACTTC; V gene: TRBV12-3/TRBV12-4; D gene: TRBD1; clone size: .; J gene: TRBJ2-7
CDR3 protein: CSVRQGGRDTEAFF; CDR3 DNA: TGCAGTGTGAGACAAGGGGGCCGGGATACTGAAGCTTTCTTT; V gene: TRBV20-1; D gene: TRBD1; clone size: .; J gene: TRBJ1-1
CDR3 protein: CSAKRGSPLHF; CDR3 DNA: TGCAGTGCAAAGAGAGGGTCACCCCTCCACTTT; V gene: TRBV20-1; D gene: .; clone size: .; J gene: TRBJ1-6
CDR3 protein: CASRDRGVYGYTF; CDR3 DNA: TGTGCCAGCAGGGACCGTGGAGTCTATGGCTACACCTTC; V gene: TRBV2; D gene: .; clone size: .; J gene: TRBJ1-2